Below are 8 T cell receptor beta chains sequenced from a single sample in a study of blood T cell repertoires in COVID-19. Generated by immunoSEQ multiplex PCR, the TCRdb table keeps only in-frame clones and is missing some. The sample lists about 230,000 clones, roughly 84% occurring once. The sequenced sample was peripheral blood. These receptors were taken from a middle-aged man with acute or convalescent COVID-19.

In its sample, this clone was seen a few times. The chain combines TRBV2 with TRBJ1-5; 7 nucleotides agree with TRBD1. Germline V lookup: CDR1 SNHLY, CDR2 FYNNEI. The CDR3 has 14 amino acids. V was pared by 3 bases and J by 2 bases, with 1 base of the junction left unmatched. CDR3 region: CASSDRGGNQPQHF. The CDR3 DNA reads as TGTGCCAGCAGTGACAGGGGGGGCAATCAGCCCCAGCATTTT.

The V call is TRBV5-6, the J call TRBJ1-4; 7 bases are a match to TRBD1. The trim removed 0 bases at V and 0 bases at J, leaving 2 bases unmatched. Germline lookup yields CDR1 SGHDT and CDR2 YYEEEE. The CDR3 extends over 16 amino acids. The CDR3, as DNA: TGTGCCAGCAGCTTGGGGGACAGAGCAACTAATGAAAAACTGTTTTTT. This gives the protein CASSLGDRATNEKLFF.

The CDR3 nucleotides are TGTGCCAGCAGACCCCCGGGACAGGGCTCCTACGAGCAGTACTTC. Translation gives CASRPPGQGSYEQYF. The V and J genes are TRBV6-5 and TRBJ2-7; 9 bases are shared with TRBD1. The V gene's germline CDR1 is MNHEY and CDR2 SVGAGI. CDR3 length: 15 residues. Trimming took 6 bases from V and 0 from J; bases not matched to a gene: 6.

The chain employs TRBV5-4 and TRBJ2-7, with 15 nucleotides matching TRBD2. Germline CDR1 SGHNT, CDR2 YYREEE (reference sequence). The V and J ends lost 4 bases and 1 base, in that order; junction bases with no gene match: 6. There are 17 residues in the CDR3. Here the CDR3 DNA reads TGTGCCAGCAGCCTAGGGACTAGCGGGGGGTTTTCCTACGAGCAGTACTTC. It specifies CASSLGTSGGFSYEQYF.

The chain is built from TRBV2 and TRBJ2-2; D may be TRBD1 (6 bases). Trimming stripped 6 bases from V and 2 bases from J, with 13 bases between. Germline-derived CDR1 and CDR2 are SNHLY and FYNNEI. The CDR3 runs to 15 residues. The chain's CDR3 is CASRETTGNTGELFF. CDR3 DNA: TGTGCCAGCAGAGAGACGACAGGAAACACCGGGGAGCTGTTTTTT.

This chain uses TRBV9 with TRBJ1-6, with TRBD1 matching 9 bases. The CDR3 covers 16 residues. J was trimmed by 8 bases and V by 4 bases; bases with no gene match: 10. Germline CDR1 SGDLS, CDR2 YYNGEE. The CDR3 loop is CASSPSGQGRDSPLHF. The DNA for the CDR3 is TGTGCCAGCAGCCCCTCAGGACAGGGGAGGGATTCACCCCTCCACTTT.

This clone was seen a single time. The chain joins TRBV6-6 to TRBJ1-6; the D is unclear. The CDR3 totals 12 residues. Trimming stripped 6 bases from V and 7 bases from J, with 7 bases between. CDR1 and CDR2 (germline): MNHNY, SVGAGI (reference sequence). CDR3 amino acids: CASSRENSPLHF. The CDR3 DNA reads TGTGCCAGCAGCCGCGAAAATTCACCCCTCCACTTT.

This chain connects TRBV18 to TRBJ1-2, with 7 bases matching TRBD1. J lost 8 bases, V lost 2 bases, and 17 bases had no gene match. The CDR3 is 17 residues long. Germline V gene data show CDR1 as KGHSH and CDR2 as LQKENI. The CDR3 loop reads CASSPTQGTALLGGYTF. Written as DNA, the CDR3 is TGTGCCAGCTCACCAACGCAAGGGACAGCACTCTTAGGGGGCTACACCTTC.